The following is a T cell receptor beta chain sequence with its context. Its antigen target is currently unknown. Nothing much larger sits one base from this clone, and base qualities are not available. CDR1 and CDR2, looked up from the germline V gene (reference sequence), are DFQATT and SNEGSKA. From the cysteine up to the phenylalanine, the CDR3 has a length of 13 residues. Just the 39-base CDR3 DNA is kept, in frame starting at base 1. Trimming removed 5 bases from V and 0 bases from J, leaving 7 bases between the germline ends. Sequencer: Illumina HiSeq 1500. In-frame beta chains were kept once TCRdb had trimmed the public reads at Q25 with fastp and called clones with MiXCR. Each entry merges the rows of one CDR3 protein and shows their most common DNA and genes. For this sample there are approximately 500,000 distinct CDR3 sequences; roughly 10% appear just once. The top ten clonotypes cover roughly 10% of the sample.

This record belongs to a study of T cell repertoires in cytomegalovirus infection (dated by TCRdb to between 2019 and 2020). Regarding the study in general: Donor HLA type was relevant to the analysis, as public TCR beta signatures indicated carriage of CMV infection together with the matching HLA type.

Overall results and qualifications from the work: Cumulative frequency of public TCR beta family members discriminated carriers of CMV infection plus the relevant HLA type in this cohort and an independent 352-donor cohort. The ex vivo response was dominated by HLA-C-restricted CMV-specific TCR beta clonotypes, which also provided the single most frequent clonotype in two of eight donors.

The clonotype was recovered from a human donor in good health (CMV status not recorded). Some clones in this sample may be carry-over from other donors' samples. The chain is encoded by TRBV20-1 joined to TRBJ2-2, and the D gene may be TRBD2, 5 bases matching. Material: PBMCs. The base sequence is TGCAGTGCTCGCGGGTCGAACACCGGGGAGCTGTTTTTT. This encodes CSARGSNTGELFF.